The source of this T cell receptor beta chain is a study of blood T cell repertoires in COVID-19. Study overall: The origin of the acute and convalescent COVID-19 samples was the United States, Italy and Spain. T cells, B-cell-depleted T cells, or PBMCs provided the cDNA or gDNA that served as material.

Trimming left V 5 bases short and J 7 bases short, with 10 bases between. The length of the CDR3 is 12 residues. The germline gives CDR1 SGHAT, CDR2 FQNNGV. Libraries were prepared by immunoSEQ multiplex PCR; TCRdb keeps only in-frame clonotypes and omits some of them. The sample has approximately 210,000 clones, around 81% seen once. Residents of about two dozen US areas, aged about 18 to 89 years, made up the participants. Cohorts were based on clinical histories the participants reported. The source is a woman in her fifties or sixties with acute COVID-19. What was sequenced was PBMCs or T cells enriched from blood (not recorded which). The chain uses TRBV11-2 and TRBJ2-3; no clear D. The CDR3 nucleotides read TGTGCCAGCAGCATTTTTAGCAATACGCAGTATTTT. It yields the protein CASSIFSNTQYF.